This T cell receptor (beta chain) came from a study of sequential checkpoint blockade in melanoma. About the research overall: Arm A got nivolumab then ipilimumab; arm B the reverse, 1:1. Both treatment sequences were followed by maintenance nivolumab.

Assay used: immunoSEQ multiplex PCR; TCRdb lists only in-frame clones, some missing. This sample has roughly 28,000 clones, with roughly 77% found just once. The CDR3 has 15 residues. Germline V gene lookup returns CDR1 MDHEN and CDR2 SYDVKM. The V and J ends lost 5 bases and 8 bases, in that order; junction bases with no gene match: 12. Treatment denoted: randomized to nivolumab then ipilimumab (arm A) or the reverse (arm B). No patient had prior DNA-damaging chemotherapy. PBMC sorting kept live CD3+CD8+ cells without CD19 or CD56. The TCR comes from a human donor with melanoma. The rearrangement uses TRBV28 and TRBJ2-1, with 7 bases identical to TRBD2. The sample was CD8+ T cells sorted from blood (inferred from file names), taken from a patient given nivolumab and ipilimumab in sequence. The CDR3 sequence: CASSPLAGDGYEQFF. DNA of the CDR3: TGTGCCAGCAGTCCCCTCGCGGGGGATGGGTATGAGCAGTTCTTC.